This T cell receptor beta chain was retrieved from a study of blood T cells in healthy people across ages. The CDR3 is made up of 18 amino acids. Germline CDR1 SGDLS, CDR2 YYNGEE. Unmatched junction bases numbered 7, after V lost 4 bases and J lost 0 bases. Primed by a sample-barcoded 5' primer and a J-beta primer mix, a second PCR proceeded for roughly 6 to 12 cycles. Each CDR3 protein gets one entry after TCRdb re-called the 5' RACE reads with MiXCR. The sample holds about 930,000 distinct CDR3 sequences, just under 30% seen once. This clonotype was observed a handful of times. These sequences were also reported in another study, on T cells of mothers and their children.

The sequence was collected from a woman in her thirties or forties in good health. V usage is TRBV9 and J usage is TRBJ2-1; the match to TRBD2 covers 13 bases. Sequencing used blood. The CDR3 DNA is TGTGCCAGCAGCCCCGGGACTAGCGGGGCACTCTCCTACAATGAGCAGTTCTTC. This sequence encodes CASSPGTSGALSYNEQFF.